These 22 T cell receptor beta chains were sequenced from one sample in a study of type 1 regulatory T cells. TCRdb itself ran the reads through MiXCR, one entry per CDR3 protein. The sample contains around 88,000 distinct CDR3 sequences, roughly 28% of which appear only once. The sample comprised CD4+ T cells, either the whole sample or a sorted fraction (not recorded which). These receptor sequences come from a human donor in good health.

This rearrangement joins TRBV14 to TRBJ2-1, with D unresolved. The CDR3 is 13 residues long. V lost 1 base, J lost 15 bases, and 16 bases lay in between. Germline V CDR1 and CDR2: SGHDN, FVKESK. The CDR3 sequence: CASSQANLGIAFF. For the CDR3, the DNA is TGTGCCAGCAGCCAAGCGAACTTGGGGATCGCGTTCTTC.

This clonotype has more than one count but fewer than ten. CDR3 amino acids: CASSPVPPGPLQETQYF. The CDR3 bases are TGTGCCAGCTCACCAGTCCCCCCGGGGCCTCTTCAAGAGACCCAGTACTTC. The rearrangement joins TRBV18 to TRBJ2-5; possibly TRBD1 or TRBD2 for D (5 bases each). This CDR3 comprises 17 residues. Germline V lookup: CDR1 KGHSH, CDR2 LQKENI. V was pared by 2 bases and J by 2 bases, with 18 bases between.

This clonotype was detected only a few times. The chain couples TRBV29-1 to TRBJ1-2, with D possibly matching TRBD1 (5 bases). This CDR3 has 11 residues. CDR1 is SQVTM, CDR2 ANQGSEA, per germline. The V end lost 6 bases, the J end lost 4 bases, and 9 bases lay between the germline ends. The CDR3 spells CSVGDGYGYTF. In nucleotides, the CDR3 is TGCAGCGTCGGGGACGGCTATGGCTACACCTTC.

With respect to this clonotype: An end of the junction does not agree with germline; a read error may underlie this. V and J are TRBV5-1 and TRBJ2-2; TRBD2 matches 10 bases. Germline CDR1 is SGHRS and CDR2 is YFSETQ. The CDR3 loop spans 15 amino acids. CDR3 bases: TGCGCCAGCAGCTTAACTAGCGGGAACCCCGGGGAGCTGTTTTTT. Encoded protein: CASSLTSGNPGELFF.

V and J are TRBV12-3 or TRBV12-4 and TRBJ2-5; 10 nucleotides match TRBD1. Losses at the gene ends were 7 bases for V and 5 bases for J; bases not matched to a gene: 7. The CDR3 sequence is 14 residues long. Written as DNA, the CDR3 is TGTGCCAGCAAGAGACAGGGGGCAGACGAGACCCAGTACTTC. It codes for CASKRQGADETQYF.

This chain joins TRBV5-1 and TRBJ2-3; 7 nucleotides match TRBD1. The CDR3 extends over 14 amino acids. CDR1 and CDR2 from the germline V gene are SGHRS and YFSETQ. Unmatched junction bases numbered 2, after V lost 3 bases and J lost 1 base. CDR3 protein: CASSYDRGTDTQYF. CDR3 sequence (DNA): TGCGCCAGCAGCTACGACAGGGGCACAGATACGCAGTATTTT.

The chain joins TRBV7-8 to TRBJ2-7; 8 positions match TRBD1. In germline, CDR1 is SGHVS, CDR2 FQNEAQ. There are 15 residues in the CDR3. V shed 5 bases and J 3 bases; nucleotides not matched to a gene: 9. The CDR3: CASSVPTGDLYEQYF. As DNA, the CDR3 is TGTGCCAGCAGCGTGCCGACAGGGGACCTCTACGAGCAGTACTTC.

The genes are TRBV19 and TRBJ2-5, with 11 nucleotides matching TRBD2. This CDR3 is built from 16 residues. V lost 3 bases to trimming and J lost 4 bases; unmatched junction nucleotides: 7. Germline CDR1 and CDR2: LNHDA and SQIVND (reference sequence). The DNA for the CDR3 is TGTGCCAGTAGTATTGGGAGTAGCGGGAGGGGAGAGACCCAGTACTTC. Its protein product is CASSIGSSGRGETQYF.

This clonotype was picked up a small number of times. The gene calls are TRBV5-1 and TRBJ2-7, with TRBD2 matching 12 bases. V gave up 9 bases and J gave up 7 bases; unmatched junction bases: 11. The CDR3 extends over 14 amino acids. Germline lookup yields CDR1 SGHRS and CDR2 YFSETQ. Written as DNA, the CDR3 is TGCGCCACCGCGACTAGCGGGAGTAGTTTGGAGCAGTACTTC. This translates into CATATSGSSLEQYF. Looking up the rest from reference TRBV5-1 and TRBJ2-7 gives the full variable domain: KAGVTQTPRYLIKTRGQQVTLSCSPISGHRSVSWYQQTPGQGLQFLFEYFSETQRNKGNFPGRFSGRQFSNSRSEMNVSTLELGDSALYLCATATSGSSLEQYFGPGTRLTVT.

The chain joins TRBV7-2 to TRBJ2-7; D call uncertain. The germline V and J ends were trimmed by 4 bases and 6 bases, with 13 bases remaining between them. This CDR3 has 13 residues. CDR1 SGHTA and CDR2 FQGNSA come from the germline V gene. This CDR3 reads CASSSPPSGEQYF. The CDR3, as DNA: TGTGCCAGCAGCTCCCCCCCTAGTGGCGAGCAGTACTTC.

This clonotype was seen a few times. J is TRBJ1-5 and V is TRBV12-2; the table's D call of TRBD1 was not tested on the DNA. TRBV12-2 has pseudogene status. CDR3 size: 17 residues. The CDR3 DNA reads as TGTGCAAGTCGCTCAGGTCTGCATGGGGGCTTGGGTCAGCCCCAGCATTTT. Protein sequence: CASRSGLHGGLGQPQHF.

This clonotype was recorded a few times. The gene calls are TRBV7-8 and TRBJ2-3; D unclear. The CDR3 has 17 amino acids. Looked up from germline, CDR1 is SGHVS and CDR2 is FQNEAQ. V shed 4 bases and J shed 3 bases, with 20 bases lying between them. The CDR3 coding sequence is TGTGCCAGCAGCTCGCCCTACTCACCTTCCGATACAGATACGCAGTATTTT. This encodes CASSSPYSPSDTDTQYF.

This clonotype was detected only a few times. The chain carries TRBV20-1 and TRBJ2-7; D unclear. CDR1 and CDR2 (germline): DFQATT, SNEGSKA (reference sequence). Trimming shortened V by 8 bases and J by 2 bases, and 16 bases separated the two germline ends. The CDR3 consists of 13 residues. CDR3 residues: CSPAPQNTYEQYF. Here the CDR3 DNA reads TGCAGTCCGGCGCCTCAGAATACCTACGAGCAGTACTTC.

This clonotype was seen only a few times. V and J are TRBV2 and TRBJ2-5, with 7 bases aligning to TRBD1. Germline assignment: CDR1 SNHLY and CDR2 FYNNEI. Unmatched junction bases numbered 17, after V lost 6 bases and J lost 4 bases. CDR3 size: 17 residues. For the CDR3, the DNA is TGTGCCAGCAGGGCGTTCGGGTCGGCAGGGGGTGGAGAGACCCAGTACTTC. Translated, it gives CASRAFGSAGGGETQYF.

The J gene is TRBJ2-4, the V gene TRBV20-1; 11 bases line up with TRBD1. There are 14 residues in the CDR3. V dropped 6 bases and J dropped 1; count of bases not matched to a gene: 2. The germline gives CDR1 DFQATT, CDR2 SNEGSKA (reference sequence). CDR3 loop: CSAGTGGAKNIQYF. In DNA form, the CDR3 reads TGCAGTGCCGGGACAGGGGGTGCCAAAAACATTCAGTACTTC.

The CDR3, as DNA: TGTGCCAGCAGTGTCCGGGACAGGGGGAGCTTGGGCGATGGCTACACCTTC. Protein: CASSVRDRGSLGDGYTF. The V and J genes are TRBV6-1 and TRBJ1-2, with 11 nucleotides matching TRBD1. Germline V CDR1 and CDR2: MNHNS, SASEGT. With 4 bases clipped from V and 6 bases from J, the junction kept 13 bases outside the gene matches. This CDR3 comprises 17 residues.

Only a few counts were recorded for this clonotype. The V call is TRBV20-1, the J call TRBJ2-3; tentative D call: TRBD1 (5 bases). The CDR3 is made up of 13 amino acids. V was shortened by 2 bases and J by 5 bases, with 11 bases between the two germline ends. The germline CDR1 and CDR2 sequences are DFQATT and SNEGSKA (reference sequence). The CDR3 DNA reads TGCAGTGCTAGATCAAGGGGTCGAGATACGCAGTATTTT. It is translated as CSARSRGRDTQYF.

V and J are TRBV20-1 and TRBJ2-3; tentative D call: TRBD2 (5 bases). The CDR3 is made up of 14 amino acids. Trimming stripped 1 base from V and 2 bases from J, with 10 bases between. From germline, CDR1 is DFQATT and CDR2 SNEGSKA (reference sequence). The CDR3 reads CSARVAGNTDTQYF. In DNA, the CDR3 is TGCAGTGCTAGAGTGGCCGGGAACACAGATACGCAGTATTTT.

This clonotype was counted only a few times. The chain links TRBV29-1 to TRBJ1-1; D call uncertain. The CDR3 contains 13 residues. CDR1 and CDR2 (germline): SQVTM, ANQGSEA. V was clipped by 4 bases and J by 6 bases, with 15 bases between them. The CDR3 DNA reads as TGCAGCGTTGTCCGCATGCTAGGGCCTGAAGCTTTCTTT. This encodes CSVVRMLGPEAFF.

The genes are TRBV7-8 and TRBJ2-1; 10 bases fit TRBD1. J lost 5 bases, V lost 5 bases, and 3 bases had no gene match. Per the germline V gene, CDR1 is SGHVS and CDR2 is FQNEAQ. The CDR3 sequence is 14 residues long. The CDR3 sequence: CASSLGTGDNEQFF. In nucleotides, the CDR3 is TGTGCCAGCAGCCTCGGGACAGGGGACAATGAGCAGTTCTTC.

The chain has TRBV29-1 and TRBJ2-1; possibly TRBD1 for D (6 bases). Trimming took off 0 bases at V and 6 bases at J, with 15 bases between the two ends. Looked up from germline, CDR1 is SQVTM and CDR2 is ANQGSEA. The CDR3 runs 15 residues. DNA of the CDR3: TGCAGCGTTGAAGATCCAGGGGCCCGTGGCAATGAGCAGTTCTTC. Translated, it gives CSVEDPGARGNEQFF.

This clonotype came up a few times. The chain links TRBV4-2 to TRBJ2-6, with D unclear. Per the germline V gene, CDR1 is LGHNA and CDR2 is YNFKEQ. CDR3 length equals 16 residues. Trimming left V 1 base short and J 7 bases short, with 14 bases between. The CDR3 region has the DNA TGTGCCAGCAGCCAAGTAGGCACGGCCGGAGCCAACGTCCTGACTTTC. Translated: CASSQVGTAGANVLTF.